What follows are 6 T cell receptor beta chains derived from one specimen sequenced in a study of cytomegalovirus exposure and HLA in healthy donors. Both 60 Vbeta primers and 13 Jbeta primers went into the PCR. Some clones are missing from TCRdb's copy, which holds only in-frame ones; the method was immunoSEQ multiplex PCR. This sample has 200,000 to 250,000 clones, with around 88% found just once. Material: PBMCs. Every receptor here comes from a woman between 18 and 29 years old in good health and CMV-seronegative.

This clone was counted between two and nine times. The J gene is TRBJ2-5, the V gene TRBV30; D perhaps matches TRBD1 (6 bases). Trimming cost V 6 bases and J 0 bases, with 8 bases left between them. Looked up from germline, CDR1 is GTSNPN and CDR2 is SVGIG (reference sequence). CDR3 size: 12 residues. This CDR3 is CACDRYQETQYF. Here the CDR3 DNA reads TGTGCCTGCGACAGGTACCAAGAGACCCAGTACTTC.

The V gene is TRBV2, the J gene TRBJ2-5; D remains unclear. CDR3 length: 13 amino acids. CDR1 is SNHLY, CDR2 FYNNEI, per germline. V lost 1 base, J lost 7 bases, and 10 bases lay in between. Here the CDR3 reads CASSEVGTGTQYF. The CDR3 DNA follows: TGTGCCAGCAGTGAAGTTGGCACGGGGACCCAGTACTTC.

CDR3 sequence: CASRRGLSNEQFF. CDR3 in DNA: TGTGCCAGCAGGCGGGGACTAAGCAATGAGCAGTTCTTC. The chain links TRBV2 to TRBJ2-1; 7 bases agree with TRBD2. Trimming removed 6 bases from V and 6 bases from J; junction bases left unmatched: 5. Germline loops: CDR1 SNHLY, CDR2 FYNNEI. The length of the CDR3 is 13 residues.

The chain joins TRBV6-5 to TRBJ1-5; TRBD1 matches 7 bases. The CDR3 has 14 residues. Germline CDR1 MNHEY, CDR2 SVGAGI. With V trimmed by 4 bases and J by 7 bases, 7 bases remained unmatched. CDR3 bases: TGTGCCAGCAGTTTCAGACAGGGTGGGCAGCCCCAGCATTTT. Translating it yields CASSFRQGGQPQHF.

The chain combines TRBV11-2 with TRBJ1-4, with D possibly matching TRBD1 (5 bases). The CDR3 is made up of 15 amino acids. From germline, CDR1 is SGHAT and CDR2 FQNNGV. Trimming left V 1 base short and J 5 bases short, with 11 bases between. Here the CDR3 DNA reads TGTGCCAGCAGCTTAGTCACCGGGGGAAATGAAAAACTGTTTTTT. This codes for CASSLVTGGNEKLFF.

The count of this clone is one. The chain combines TRBV6-5 with TRBJ1-2; D perhaps matches TRBD1 (6 bases). The CDR3 covers 11 residues. CDR1 and CDR2 from the germline V gene are MNHEY and SVGAGI. The V end was cut by 6 bases, the J end by 8 bases, with 10 bases between. The CDR3 loop is CASRDSWGYTF. The CDR3 region has the DNA TGTGCCAGCAGGGACAGCTGGGGCTACACCTTC.